This is a list of T cell receptor beta chains from one sample in a study of blood T cells in healthy people across ages. A single record per CDR3 protein comes from TCRdb applying MiXCR to the 5' RACE reads. The data hold some 710,000 distinct CDR3 sequences, with about half observed a single time. Specimen: blood. Receptors were obtained from a man aged 80 or over in good health. CDR3s include the opening cysteine and the closing phenylalanine or tryptophan. The order of the fields is D gene, CDR3 length, J gene, clone size, V gene, CDR3 protein, CDR3 DNA. The D gene is left open where the match is weak. A clone size is listed for some rows: how often the clone was seen (once, few, many), or a class if it is expanded.

TRBD1	15	TRBJ2-4	NA	TRBV5-1	CASLSGGQGSLKQYF	TGCGCCAGCTTGTCGGGGGGACAGGGCTCCCTCAAGCAGTACTTC
TRBD1	17	TRBJ2-7	many	TRBV5-6	CASSFFVGGDRGYEQYF	TGTGCCAGCAGCTTTTTTGTCGGAGGGGACAGGGGCTACGAGCAGTACTTC
NA	14	TRBJ1-2	NA	TRBV28	CASSLLRVVHGYTF	TGTGCCAGCAGTTTATTACGGGTGGTCCATGGCTACACCTTC
NA	13	TRBJ2-5	few	TRBV5-6	CASSGRIQETQYF	TGTGCCAGCAGCGGCAGAATTCAAGAGACCCAGTACTTC
NA	16	TRBJ1-2	NA	TRBV4-1	CASSQARGAQGYGYTF	TGCGCCAGCAGCCAAGCACGCGGGGCCCAAGGTTATGGCTACACCTTC
TRBD1	18	TRBJ2-6	NA	TRBV5-1	CASSFGDRGFAGANVLTF	TGCGCCAGCAGCTTTGGGGACAGGGGTTTCGCTGGGGCCAACGTCCTGACTTTC
NA	11	TRBJ2-1	NA	TRBV30	CAWSPRVEQFF	TGTGCCTGGAGTCCCCGAGTAGAGCAGTTCTTC
TRBD1	16	TRBJ2-5	NA	TRBV12-3/TRBV12-4	CASSLDQGAIQETQYF	TGTGCCAGCAGTTTAGATCAGGGGGCGATTCAAGAGACCCAGTACTTC
NA	17	TRBJ2-3	few	TRBV24-1	CATSTGRQRAATDTQYF	TGTGCCACCAGTACTGGTCGCCAACGAGCGGCGACAGATACGCAGTATTTT
TRBD1	14	TRBJ2-7	NA	TRBV6-2/TRBV6-3	CASSRTGTGNEQYF	TGTGCCAGCAGCCGAACCGGGACAGGGAACGAGCAGTACTTC
NA	16	TRBJ2-3	few	TRBV15	CATSGTIPGAGDTQYF	TGTGCCACCAGCGGAACAATCCCGGGGGCAGGGGATACGCAGTATTTT
NA	12	TRBJ2-1	NA	TRBV24-1	CATSAERNEQFF	TGTGCCACCAGTGCGGAGCGGAATGAGCAGTTCTTC
NA	15	TRBJ2-3	NA	TRBV5-1	CASSPYGRAADTQYF	TGCGCCAGCAGCCCGTACGGCAGGGCGGCAGATACGCAGTATTTT
NA	15	TRBJ1-2	NA	TRBV4-3	CASSQATSLGYGYTF	TGCGCCAGCAGCCAAGCCACCAGCCTAGGCTATGGCTACACCTTC
NA	21	TRBJ2-6	NA	TRBV11-1	CASSLTRVSGPLLSGANVLTF	TGTGCCAGCAGCCTCACCCGGGTGTCAGGACCGCTGTTATCTGGGGCCAACGTCCTGACTTTC
NA	12	TRBJ1-6	NA	TRBV20-1	CSATQENSPLHF	TGCAGTGCTACACAAGAAAATTCGCCCCTCCACTTT
NA	12	TRBJ1-5	NA	TRBV6-6	CASSYSDQPQHF	TGTGCCAGCAGTTACTCGGATCAGCCCCAGCATTTT
TRBD1	14	TRBJ2-6	many	TRBV7-9	CASSGTAGANVLTF	TGTGCCAGCAGCGGGACAGCTGGGGCCAACGTCCTGACTTTC
TRBD2	16	TRBJ2-1	many	TRBV5-1	CASSPPTSGRGGEQFF	TGCGCCAGCAGCCCCCCGACTAGCGGGAGGGGTGGGGAGCAGTTCTTC
NA	15	TRBJ1-5	NA	TRBV30	CAWSDLGDRRQPQHF	TGTGCCTGGAGTGATCTTGGGGACCGGCGTCAGCCCCAGCATTTT
NA	14	TRBJ2-7	NA	TRBV18	CASSLRQVSDEQYF	TGTGCCAGCTCACTCCGACAGGTATCGGACGAGCAGTACTTC
NA	15	TRBJ2-5	NA	TRBV7-9	CASSLGTAARETQYF	TGTGCCAGCAGCTTAGGAACCGCGGCGAGGGAGACCCAGTACTTC
TRBD1	15	TRBJ1-2	NA	TRBV11-2	CASSTRTGGENGYTF	TGTGCCAGCAGCACCCGGACAGGGGGAGAAAACGGCTACACCTTC
TRBD1	17	TRBJ1-2	once	TRBV29-1	CSVEDLTGGRNTYGYTF	TGCAGCGTTGAAGATTTAACAGGGGGCCGGAATACCTATGGCTACACCTTC
NA	14	TRBJ2-1	few	TRBV6-5	CASTQGRSYNEQFF	TGTGCCAGCACCCAGGGTCGCTCCTACAATGAGCAGTTCTTC
NA	12	TRBJ2-7	NA	TRBV25-1	CASRKGGSEQYF	TGTGCCAGCAGAAAGGGGGGTTCCGAGCAGTACTTC
NA	13	TRBJ1-5	NA	TRBV14	CASSQDFSGPQHF	TGTGCCAGCAGCCAAGATTTCAGCGGCCCCCAGCATTTT